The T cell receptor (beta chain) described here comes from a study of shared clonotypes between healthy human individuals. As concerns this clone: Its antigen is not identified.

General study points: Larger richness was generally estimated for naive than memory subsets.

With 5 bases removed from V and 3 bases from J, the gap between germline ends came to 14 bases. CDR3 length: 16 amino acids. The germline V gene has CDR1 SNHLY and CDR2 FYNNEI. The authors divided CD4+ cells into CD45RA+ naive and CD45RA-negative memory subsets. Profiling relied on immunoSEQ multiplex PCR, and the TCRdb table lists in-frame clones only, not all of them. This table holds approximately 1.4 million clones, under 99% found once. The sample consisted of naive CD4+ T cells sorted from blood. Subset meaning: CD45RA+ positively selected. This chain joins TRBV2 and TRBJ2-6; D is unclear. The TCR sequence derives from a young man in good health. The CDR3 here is CASSSGQPGGANVLTF. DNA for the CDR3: TGTGCCAGCAGTTCGGGCCAACCGGGTGGGGCCAACGTCCTGACTTTC.